This T cell receptor beta chain was obtained from a study of blood T cells in healthy people across ages. Study observations and caveats: Diversity estimated from one million T cells was considered an underestimate.

The sample holds many counts of this clonotype. Its target is not known. Germline assignment: CDR1 KGHDR and CDR2 SFDVKD. The CDR3 has 15 residues. V shed 12 bases and J shed 2 bases, with 21 bases lying between them. A J-beta primer mix and a sample-barcoded 5' primer were used in a second PCR of about 7 to 12 cycles. TCRdb reanalysed the 5' RACE reads using MiXCR and keeps one entry per CDR3 protein. Of about 1.7 million distinct CDR3 sequences in the sample, 28% were seen once. The chain links TRBV24-1 to TRBJ2-5; D assignment may be TRBD1 or TRBD2 (5 bases each). This receptor was obtained from a woman in her twenties or thirties in good health. Sequenced material: blood. The DNA for the CDR3 is TGTGCCGGTTCGACGGGGCTGTGTTATCAAGAGACCCAGTACTTC. Encoded protein: CAGSTGLCYQETQYF.